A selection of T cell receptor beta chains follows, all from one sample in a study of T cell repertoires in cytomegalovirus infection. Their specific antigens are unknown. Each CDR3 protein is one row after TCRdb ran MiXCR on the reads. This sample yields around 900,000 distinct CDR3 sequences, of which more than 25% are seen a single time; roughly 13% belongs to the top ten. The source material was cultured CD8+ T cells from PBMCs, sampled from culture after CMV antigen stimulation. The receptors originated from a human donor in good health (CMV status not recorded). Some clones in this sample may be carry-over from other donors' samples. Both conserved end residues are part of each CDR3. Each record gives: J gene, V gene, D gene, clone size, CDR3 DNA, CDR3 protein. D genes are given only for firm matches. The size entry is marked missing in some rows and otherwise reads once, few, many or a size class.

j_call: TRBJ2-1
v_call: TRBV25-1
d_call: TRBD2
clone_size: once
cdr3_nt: TGTGCCAGCAGTGAATATTTTCCACCTAGCGGGGTGTCTCTCAATGAGCAGTTCTTC
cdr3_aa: CASSEYFPPSGVSLNEQFF

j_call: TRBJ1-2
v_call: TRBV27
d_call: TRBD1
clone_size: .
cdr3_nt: TGTGCCAGCAGTACCTCCTCAACGGACAGGCTAGGGGGCTACACCTTC
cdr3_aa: CASSTSSTDRLGGYTF

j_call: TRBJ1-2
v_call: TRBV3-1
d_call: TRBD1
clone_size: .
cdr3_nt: TGTGCCAGCAGCTATGGAACCGGGACAGGGGACGGGCGCTATGGCTACACCTTC
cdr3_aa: CASSYGTGTGDGRYGYTF

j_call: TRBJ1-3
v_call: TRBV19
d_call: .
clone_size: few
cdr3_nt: TGTGCCAGTAGTTTGCCGGTATCGGCTGGAAACACCATATATTTT
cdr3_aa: CASSLPVSAGNTIYF

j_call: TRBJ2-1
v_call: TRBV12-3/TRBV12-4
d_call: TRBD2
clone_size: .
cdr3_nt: TGTGCCAGCAGTTTAGATGGACTAGCGGGGGACAATGAGCAGTTCTTC
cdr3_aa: CASSLDGLAGDNEQFF

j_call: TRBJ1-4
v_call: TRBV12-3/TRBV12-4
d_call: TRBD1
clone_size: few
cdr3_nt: TGTGCCACCCAGACAGGGCATAATGAAAAACTGTTTTTT
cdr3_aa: CATQTGHNEKLFF

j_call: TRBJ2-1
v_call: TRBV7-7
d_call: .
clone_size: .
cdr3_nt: TGTGCTAGCAGCCTTCTCCCGGGGGGCGAATACAATGAGGAGTTCTTC
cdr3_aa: CASSLLPGGEYNEEFF

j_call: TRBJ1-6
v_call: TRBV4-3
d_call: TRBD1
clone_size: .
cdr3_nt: TGCGCCAGCCCCCGGGACAGGGGTAATTCACCCCTCCACTTT
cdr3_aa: CASPRDRGNSPLHF

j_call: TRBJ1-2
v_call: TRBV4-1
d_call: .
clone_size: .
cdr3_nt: TGCGCCAGCAGCCAAGATCGGGCGGATTACTATGGCTACACCTTC
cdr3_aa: CASSQDRADYYGYTF

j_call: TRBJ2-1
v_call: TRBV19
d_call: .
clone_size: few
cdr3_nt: TGTGCCAGTAGTATAGACCTAGGAGGCGGTGAGCAGTTCTTC
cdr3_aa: CASSIDLGGGEQFF

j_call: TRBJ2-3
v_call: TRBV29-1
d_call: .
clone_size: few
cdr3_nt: TGCAGCGTTTTTTTCTGGGGGGATAGCACAGATACGCAGTATTTT
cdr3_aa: CSVFFWGDSTDTQYF

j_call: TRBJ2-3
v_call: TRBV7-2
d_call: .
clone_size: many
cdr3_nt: TGTGCCAGTGGGGGGTACGGGGTCGATACGCAGTATTTT
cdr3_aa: CASGGYGVDTQYF

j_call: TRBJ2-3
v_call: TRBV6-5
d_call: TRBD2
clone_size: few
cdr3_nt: TGTGCCAGCAGTTACCAAGCTAGCGGGGATACGCAGTATTTT
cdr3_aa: CASSYQASGDTQYF

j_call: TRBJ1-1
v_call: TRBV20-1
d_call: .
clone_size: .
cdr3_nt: TGCAGTGCCGGTGGGGTGAACACTGAAGCTTTCTTT
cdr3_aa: CSAGGVNTEAFF

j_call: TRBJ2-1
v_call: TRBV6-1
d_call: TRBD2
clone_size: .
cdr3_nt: TGTGCCAGCAGTGTAGGGGGGGCCGGGGGGGACAATGAGCAGTTCTTC
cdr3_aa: CASSVGGAGGDNEQFF

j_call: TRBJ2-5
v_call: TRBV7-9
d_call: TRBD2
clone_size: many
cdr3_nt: TGTGCCAGCAGCCCGGGGGGGCAAGAGACCCAGTACTTC
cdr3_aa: CASSPGGQETQYF

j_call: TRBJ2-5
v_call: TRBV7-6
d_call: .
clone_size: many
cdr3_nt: TGTGCCAGCAGCTCCCTAGGAGAGACCCAGTACTTC
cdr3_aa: CASSSLGETQYF

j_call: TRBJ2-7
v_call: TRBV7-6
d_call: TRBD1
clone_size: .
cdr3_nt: TGTGCCAGCAGCTTAGGATCCTACACAGGGGCTGTCGAGCAGTACTTC
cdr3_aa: CASSLGSYTGAVEQYF

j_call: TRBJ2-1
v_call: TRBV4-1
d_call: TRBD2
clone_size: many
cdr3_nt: TGCGCCAGCAGCCAGGGAACTATCAGCGGGGCAGGGTGGCAGGATGAGCAGTTCTTC
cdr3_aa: CASSQGTISGAGWQDEQFF

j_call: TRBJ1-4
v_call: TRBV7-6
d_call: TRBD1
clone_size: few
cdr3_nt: TGTGCCAGCAGCCAAGTACCGGGACAGGGGGAAAAACTGTTTTTT
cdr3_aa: CASSQVPGQGEKLFF

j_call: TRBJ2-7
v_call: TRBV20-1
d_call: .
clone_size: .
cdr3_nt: TGCAGTGCTGTCTCTAGGGACTCCTACGAGCAGTACTTC
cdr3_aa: CSAVSRDSYEQYF

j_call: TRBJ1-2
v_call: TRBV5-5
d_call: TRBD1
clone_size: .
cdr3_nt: TGTGCCAGCAGCCGAACGGACAGGAACTATGGCTACACCTTC
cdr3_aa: CASSRTDRNYGYTF

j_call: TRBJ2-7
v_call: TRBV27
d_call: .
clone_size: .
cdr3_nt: TGTGCCAGCACGTCGGGGTCCTACGAGCAGTACTTC
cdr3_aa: CASTSGSYEQYF

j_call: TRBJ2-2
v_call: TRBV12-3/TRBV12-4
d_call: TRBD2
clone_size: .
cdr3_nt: TGTGCCAGCAGTTTACCCCAGGGGACTAGCACCGGGGAGCTGTTTTTT
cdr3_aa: CASSLPQGTSTGELFF

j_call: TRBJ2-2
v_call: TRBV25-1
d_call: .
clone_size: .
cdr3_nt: TGTGCCAGCAGTGAATACTTCGGGGGGCCCACCGGGGAGCTGTTTTTT
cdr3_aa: CASSEYFGGPTGELFF